This entry lists 21 T cell receptor beta chains sequenced from one sample in a study of blood T cell repertoires in COVID-19 (TCRdb year 2020). To prepare the library, the immunoSEQ multiplex PCR assay was applied. The clones in this table, taken by TCRdb from immuneACCESS, are in-frame only. Not every clone is retained; where verified, under half of the shortfall comes from an unresolved V gene, and the cause of the rest is unknown. The sample table records about 300,000 clones; 85% to 90% of these occur just once. Of the sample, over 1% falls within the top ten clones. Specimen: peripheral blood. These receptors were taken from a man aged 65 to 85 with acute or convalescent COVID-19.

The chain recombines TRBV24-1 with TRBJ2-5, with 9 nucleotides matching TRBD2. This CDR3 spans 16 amino acids. Germline CDR1 is KGHDR and CDR2 is SFDVKD. Unmatched junction bases numbered 6, after V lost 3 bases and J lost 2 bases. The CDR3: CATSDPISGGQETQYF. The CDR3 nucleotides read TGTGCCACCAGTGATCCAATTAGCGGGGGTCAAGAGACCCAGTACTTC.

The CDR3 DNA reads as TGTGCCAGCAGCCCCGACGGGAATCAGCCCCAGCATTTT. This translates into CASSPDGNQPQHF. This chain connects TRBV6-5 to TRBJ1-5, with D unresolved. From germline, CDR1 is MNHEY and CDR2 SVGAGI. The CDR3 loop spans 13 amino acids. V was trimmed by 6 bases and J by 4 bases, leaving 10 bases between them.

The CDR3: CASSLPQGAGTYNEQFF. The CDR3 DNA is TGTGCCAGCAGTTTACCCCAGGGGGCAGGGACCTACAATGAGCAGTTCTTC. The rearrangement uses TRBV28 and TRBJ2-1; TRBD1 agrees at 8 bases. CDR3 size: 17 residues. Germline V gene sequence: CDR1 MDHEN, CDR2 SYDVKM. V trimming: 2 bases; J trimming: 2 bases; junction bases outside the gene matches: 8.

The rearrangement uses TRBV7-2 and TRBJ2-7, with 9 bases aligning to TRBD2. CDR3 length: 15 amino acids. The germline V gene encodes CDR1 SGHTA and CDR2 FQGNSA. V was pared by 5 bases and J by 7 bases, with 12 bases of the junction left unmatched. CDR3 in DNA: TGTGCCAGCAGCCGGACCGGGACTAGCCGTCAAGAGCAGTACTTC. Encoded protein: CASSRTGTSRQEQYF.

This chain joins TRBV29-1 and TRBJ2-1; TRBD1 aligns across 8 bases. V trimming: 6 bases; J trimming: 0 bases; junction bases outside the gene matches: 7. This CDR3 spans 15 amino acids. Per the germline V gene, CDR1 is SQVTM and CDR2 is ANQGSEA. In DNA form, the CDR3 reads TGCAGCGTGAAGACAGGGGCCAGCTCCTACAATGAGCAGTTCTTC. Translated, it gives CSVKTGASSYNEQFF.

Only one count was recorded for this clone. The chain's CDR3 is CASSPRTGANTGELFF. The CDR3 coding sequence is TGCGCCAGCAGCCCAAGGACAGGCGCGAACACCGGGGAGCTGTTTTTT. The V gene is TRBV5-1, the J gene TRBJ2-2; 7 bases line up with TRBD1. CDR1 is SGHRS, CDR2 YFSETQ, per germline. J was trimmed by 0 bases and V by 4 bases; bases with no gene match: 6. This CDR3 is 16 amino acids long.

This clone has only one observation. Other DNA sequences in this specimen translate into the identical CDR3. The V gene is TRBV5-1, the J gene TRBJ2-1; a possible D gene is TRBD2 (5 bases). The germline gives CDR1 SGHRS, CDR2 YFSETQ. Trimming removed 0 bases at V and 0 bases at J, with 7 bases between. The CDR3 totals 15 residues. The DNA of the CDR3 is TGCGCCAGCAGCTTGGGCGGAGGCTCCTACAATGAGCAGTTCTTC. This codes for CASSLGGGSYNEQFF.

The chain's CDR3 is CASSAQGTREKLFF. Here the CDR3 DNA reads TGTGCCAGCAGCGCTCAGGGGACCCGAGAAAAACTGTTTTTT. V is TRBV9 and J is TRBJ1-4, with TRBD1 as a possible D gene (6 bases). Germline lookup yields CDR1 SGDLS and CDR2 YYNGEE. This CDR3 region has 14 residues. V was shortened by 3 bases and J by 8 bases, with 14 bases between the two germline ends.

The rearrangement links TRBV18 to TRBJ2-7; tentatively, D is TRBD2 (6 bases). The CDR3 is made up of 13 amino acids. The V end was cut by 4 bases, the J end by 6 bases, with 13 bases between. Germline V lookup: CDR1 KGHSH, CDR2 LQKENI. CDR3 protein: CASSQPGDSEQYF. CDR3 DNA sequence: TGTGCCAGCTCACAACCGGGGGACTCCGAGCAGTACTTC.

The J gene is TRBJ2-2, the V gene TRBV30; D may be TRBD1 (5 bases). This CDR3 is 14 amino acids long. The germline CDR1 and CDR2 sequences are GTSNPN and SVGIG (reference sequence). Between the trimmed V and J ends, which lost 2 bases and 2 bases, there was a span of 9 bases. CDR3 sequence reads: CAWSRQINTGELFF. CDR3 sequence (DNA): TGTGCCTGGAGTAGACAGATAAACACCGGGGAGCTGTTTTTT.

This CDR3 is CASRDRKNIQYF. The CDR3 DNA is TGTGCCAGCAGAGACAGGAAAAACATTCAGTACTTC. The J gene is TRBJ2-4, the V gene TRBV6-5; a weak D match, TRBD1 (6 bases). Germline V CDR1 and CDR2: MNHEY, SVGAGI. V gave up 6 bases and J gave up 4 bases, with 7 bases separating them. The CDR3 has 12 residues.

The chain couples TRBV7-9 to TRBJ1-1; 7 positions match TRBD1. The CDR3 is 16 residues long. Germline CDR1 SEHNR, CDR2 FQNEAQ (reference sequence). Unmatched junction bases numbered 9, after V lost 5 bases and J lost 0 bases. The CDR3 sequence is CASSRTGENLNTEAFF. In DNA, the CDR3 is TGTGCCAGCAGCCGAACAGGGGAAAATTTGAACACTGAAGCTTTCTTT.

The V call is TRBV28, the J call TRBJ2-1; 13 nucleotides line up with TRBD2. V lost 5 bases to trimming and J lost 5 bases; unmatched junction nucleotides: 9. The CDR3 length is 17 residues. Germline CDR1 reads MDHEN; CDR2 reads SYDVKM. The DNA for the CDR3 is TGTGCCAGCAGTCTACGCCGACTAGCGGGAGGCCACAATGAGCAGTTCTTC. Amino acid sequence: CASSLRRLAGGHNEQFF.

The V and J genes are TRBV6-5 and TRBJ2-2, with TRBD1 as a possible D gene (7 bases). The CDR3 extends over 14 amino acids. V lost 2 bases, J lost 7 bases, and 11 bases lay in between. The germline gives CDR1 MNHEY, CDR2 SVGAGI. CDR3 in amino acids: CASSYGGGIGELFF. The CDR3 bases are TGTGCCAGCAGTTACGGAGGGGGCATCGGGGAGCTGTTTTTT.

In its sample, this clone was seen a few times. The V gene is TRBV25-1, the J gene TRBJ2-7, with D possibly TRBD2 on 6 matching bases. The V end lost 4 bases, the J end lost 7 bases, and 23 bases lay between the germline ends. Germline V CDR1 and CDR2: MGHDK, SYGVNS. This CDR3 comprises 16 residues. CDR3 loop: CASSGLPGLGVWEQYF. Here the CDR3 DNA reads TGTGCCAGCAGTGGACTACCGGGACTTGGGGTGTGGGAGCAGTACTTC.

CDR3 in amino acids: CASSEFWGRDGYTF. The CDR3 DNA reads TGTGCCAGCAGTGAATTTTGGGGGAGGGATGGCTACACCTTC. The chain employs TRBV6-1 and TRBJ1-2; D perhaps matches TRBD1 (5 bases). The germline V gene has CDR1 MNHNS and CDR2 SASEGT. The CDR3 covers 14 residues. V was trimmed by 2 bases and J by 6 bases, leaving 13 bases between them.

This clone was recorded once. J is TRBJ2-5 and V is TRBV9; maybe TRBD2 (7 bases). Germline CDR1 and CDR2: SGDLS and YYNGEE. Trimming removed 2 bases at V and 0 bases at J, with 11 bases between. The CDR3 is 15 amino acids. The CDR3 DNA reads TGTGCCAGCAGCGTCTTGGGGGGGCACCAAGAGACCCAGTACTTC. Its translation is CASSVLGGHQETQYF.

The chain links TRBV4-3 to TRBJ2-7, with a possible D match to TRBD2 (5 bases). This CDR3 has 15 amino acids. The V gene's germline CDR1 is LGHNA and CDR2 YSLEER. Trimming took 0 bases from V and 1 from J, leaving 10 bases between them. The CDR3, as DNA: TGCGCCAGCAGCCAAGATGGAGGCTATTCCTACGAGCAGTACTTC. Residues: CASSQDGGYSYEQYF.

This chain links TRBV4-3 with TRBJ1-4, with TRBD1 identical over 8 bases. Germline V lookup: CDR1 LGHNA, CDR2 YSLEER. This CDR3 spans 15 amino acids. The ends lost 3 bases at V and 8 bases at J; junction bases unmatched: 8. The CDR3 region is CASSQGNRGGEKLFF. In nucleotides, the CDR3 is TGCGCCAGCAGCCAGGGAAACAGGGGGGGGGAAAAACTGTTTTTT.

The V gene is TRBV5-1, the J gene TRBJ1-5; D uncertain. Germline loops: CDR1 SGHRS, CDR2 YFSETQ. The CDR3 runs to 13 residues. Trimming removed 0 bases at V and 5 bases at J, with 6 bases between. The CDR3 nucleotides are TGCGCCAGCAGCTTGGCCAGCGATCAGCCCCAGCATTTT. It specifies CASSLASDQPQHF.

This chain connects TRBV4-3 to TRBJ1-2; 7 positions match TRBD1. CDR1 and CDR2 (germline): LGHNA, YSLEER. Trimming removed 0 bases from V and 13 bases from J; junction bases left unmatched: 17. The CDR3 has 16 amino acids. The CDR3 here is CASSQDYPNRGLVSTF. In DNA form, the CDR3 reads TGCGCCAGCAGCCAAGATTACCCCAACAGGGGATTAGTGTCCACCTTC.